Presented here are 11 T cell receptor beta chains from one specimen sequenced in a study of OX40 agonist ivuxolimab in advanced cancers. Sequencing used immunoSEQ multiplex PCR; TCRdb keeps in-frame clones, though not all of them. The table records some 60,000 clones, about 85% of them present only once. The specimen was CD4+ or CD8+ T cells sorted from blood, collected in a trial of the OX40 agonist ivuxolimab. The receptors were sampled from an adult with an advanced solid tumor such as melanoma, head and neck, liver or kidney cancer.

J is TRBJ2-1 and V is TRBV7-8, with TRBD1 matching 8 bases. There are 15 residues in the CDR3. V was clipped by 7 bases and J by 4 bases; unmatched bases: 9. Germline V gives CDR1 SGHVS, CDR2 FQNEAQ. CDR3 nucleotide sequence: TGTGCCAGCACCCCGGGACAGGAGTTTTACAATGAGCAGTTCTTC. It codes for CASTPGQEFYNEQFF.

The V and J genes are TRBV6-1 and TRBJ2-7; D possibly corresponds to TRBD2 (6 bases). The V and J ends lost 0 bases and 1 base respectively, with 13 bases between them. CDR3 length: 16 amino acids. Germline CDR1 is MNHNS and CDR2 is SASEGT. In DNA, the CDR3 is TGTGCCAGCAGTGAAGCGGGAACGGGAGCTTCCTACGAGCAGTACTTC. As protein: CASSEAGTGASYEQYF.

V gene TRBV6-6 combines with J gene TRBJ1-5, with 9 positions matching TRBD1. V trimming: 5 bases; J trimming: 5 bases; junction bases outside the gene matches: 10. CDR1 is MNHNY, CDR2 SVGAGI, per germline (reference sequence). The CDR3 consists of 16 residues. The CDR3 region has the DNA TGTGCCAGCAGTCCCGGGACAGGGATAGTGGATCAGCCCCAGCATTTT. Protein product: CASSPGTGIVDQPQHF.

This clone appeared many times. The gene calls are TRBV5-1 and TRBJ2-7; TRBD1 agrees at 10 bases. This CDR3 spans 15 amino acids. The germline CDR1 and CDR2 sequences are SGHRS and YFSETQ. The V and J ends lost 1 base and 4 bases, in that order; junction bases with no gene match: 5. The CDR3, as DNA: TGCGCCAGCAGCTTGTGGGGGACAGGGGTGTACGAGCAGTACTTC. The encoded protein is CASSLWGTGVYEQYF.

This chain uses TRBV2 with TRBJ1-6, with a tentative D call TRBD1 (5 bases). From germline, CDR1 is SNHLY and CDR2 FYNNEI. This CDR3 is built from 15 residues. Deletions cut 6 bases from V and 7 bases from J, with 16 bases between. The CDR3 DNA is TGTGCCAGCAGGAGCGAAGGGGTCGGCAATTCACCCCTCCACTTT. Translation gives CASRSEGVGNSPLHF. Full variable domain (outside the CDR3, taken from reference TRBV2 and TRBJ1-6): EPEVTQTPSHQVTQMGQEVILRCVPISNHLYFYWYRQILGQKVEFLVSFYNNEISEKSEIFDDQFSVERPDGSNFTLKIRSTKLEDSAMYFCASRSEGVGNSPLHFGNGTRLTVT.

The gene calls are TRBV19 and TRBJ1-5; 7 bases fit TRBD1. The junction had 1 base not matched to a gene; V was cut back by 5 bases and J by 6 bases. Per the germline V gene, CDR1 is LNHDA and CDR2 is SQIVND (reference sequence). There are 12 residues in the CDR3. The CDR3 spells CASSGDSQPQHF. DNA for the CDR3: TGTGCCAGTAGTGGGGACAGTCAGCCCCAGCATTTT.

V is TRBV4-2 and J is TRBJ2-2, with unresolved D. This CDR3 is 18 amino acids long. V lost 4 bases, J lost 1 base, and 19 bases lay in between. Germline V gene sequence: CDR1 LGHNA, CDR2 YNFKEQ. The chain's CDR3 is CASSPRPSNPGNTGELFF. The CDR3 DNA reads TGTGCCAGCAGCCCTCGGCCCAGCAACCCCGGGAACACCGGGGAGCTGTTTTTT.

The V and J genes are TRBV7-2 and TRBJ2-1, with TRBD2 identical over 13 bases. Germline V gene sequence: CDR1 SGHTA, CDR2 FQGNSA. With 5 bases clipped from V and 5 bases from J, the junction kept 6 bases outside the gene matches. The length of the CDR3 is 16 residues. The CDR3 DNA reads as TGTGCCAGCAGCGCCACTAGCGGGAGGGCCCACAATGAGCAGTTCTTC. It translates to CASSATSGRAHNEQFF.

The rearrangement joins TRBV27 to TRBJ1-4; maybe TRBD1 (5 bases). The V end was cut by 2 bases, the J end by 8 bases, with 6 bases between. The germline gives CDR1 MNHEY, CDR2 SMNVEV (reference sequence). This CDR3 spans 12 amino acids. CDR3 DNA: TGTGCCAGCAGTTTAGGGGGAGAAAAACTGTTTTTT. Protein product: CASSLGGEKLFF.

J is TRBJ2-5 and V is TRBV4-2; no clear D. Trimming took 0 bases from V and 4 from J, leaving 6 bases between them. The CDR3 spans 13 residues. Germline lookup yields CDR1 LGHNA and CDR2 YNFKEQ. The CDR3 sequence: CASSQDRAETQYF. CDR3 sequence (DNA): TGTGCCAGCAGCCAAGATCGAGCAGAGACCCAGTACTTC.

This clone has a single count. The chain carries TRBV10-3 and TRBJ2-6, with 11 bases matching TRBD1. The length of the CDR3 is 16 residues. V trimming: 4 bases; J trimming: 2 bases; junction bases outside the gene matches: 1. Germline CDR1 and CDR2: ENHRY and SYGVKD. The CDR3 DNA sequence: TGTGCCATCAGTGGGGACAGGGGGGCTGGGGCCAACGTCCTGACTTTC. This codes for CAISGDRGAGANVLTF.